Sequencing of this TCR beta chain was carried out in a study of blood T cell repertoires in COVID-19. Overall study: Both acute and convalescent COVID-19 samples were obtained from the United States, Italy and Spain. From T cells, B-cell-depleted T cells, or PBMCs came the material, which was cDNA or gDNA.

Libraries were prepared by immunoSEQ multiplex PCR; TCRdb keeps only in-frame clonotypes and omits some of them. The table lists 350,000 or so clones, just over 85% of them singletons, with around 4% in the top ten. This clone appeared once. Enrollees, roughly 18 to 90 years old, lived in about two dozen US areas. Which cohort a participant joined came from the clinical history participants gave. Trimming took 0 bases from V and 4 from J; bases not matched to a gene: 3. Germline V gives CDR1 SGDLS, CDR2 YYNGEE. The CDR3 is 14 residues long. The specimen was PBMCs or T cells enriched from blood (not recorded which). The chain couples TRBV9 to TRBJ2-5; 7 bases match TRBD2. The TCR was taken from a woman aged 35 to 49 with acute COVID-19. The CDR3 loop reads CASSVAGGLETQYF. CDR3 in DNA: TGTGCCAGCAGCGTAGCGGGAGGATTAGAGACCCAGTACTTC.